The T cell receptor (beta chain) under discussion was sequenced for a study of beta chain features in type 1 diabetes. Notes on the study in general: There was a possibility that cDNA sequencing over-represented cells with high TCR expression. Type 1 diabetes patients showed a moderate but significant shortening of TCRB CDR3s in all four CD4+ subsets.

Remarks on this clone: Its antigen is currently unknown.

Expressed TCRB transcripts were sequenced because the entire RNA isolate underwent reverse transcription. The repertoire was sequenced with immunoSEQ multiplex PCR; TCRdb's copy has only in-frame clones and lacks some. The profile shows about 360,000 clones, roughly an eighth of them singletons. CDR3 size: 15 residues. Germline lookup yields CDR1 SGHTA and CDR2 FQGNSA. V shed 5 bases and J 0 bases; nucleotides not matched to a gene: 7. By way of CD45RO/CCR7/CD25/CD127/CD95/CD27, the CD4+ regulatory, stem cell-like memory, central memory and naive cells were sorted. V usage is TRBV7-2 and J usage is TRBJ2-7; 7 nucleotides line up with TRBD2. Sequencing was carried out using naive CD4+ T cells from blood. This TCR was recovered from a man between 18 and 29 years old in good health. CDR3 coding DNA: TGTGCCAGCAGCCCGGGGACTACCCTCTCCTACGAGCAGTACTTC. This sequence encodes CASSPGTTLSYEQYF.